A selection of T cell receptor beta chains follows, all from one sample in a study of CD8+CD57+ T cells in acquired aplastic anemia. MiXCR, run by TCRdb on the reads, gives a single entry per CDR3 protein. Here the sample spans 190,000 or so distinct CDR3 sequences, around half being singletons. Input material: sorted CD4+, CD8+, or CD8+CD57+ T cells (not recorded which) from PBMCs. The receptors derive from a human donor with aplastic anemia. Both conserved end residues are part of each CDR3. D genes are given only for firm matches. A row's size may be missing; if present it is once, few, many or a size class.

CASSLSTSHLDGELFF,TGTGCCAGCAGTTTATCGACTAGCCATTTGGACGGGGAGCTGTTTTTT,TRBV27,NA,16,TRBD2,TRBJ2-2
CASSLDPAGTEAFF,TGTGCCAGCAGCTTGGATCCCGCGGGGACTGAAGCTTTCTTT,TRBV5-4,many,14,NA,TRBJ1-1
CASSVGLAGGASSYNEQFF,TGTGCCAGCAGCGTAGGACTAGCGGGGGGTGCTAGCTCCTACAATGAGCAGTTCTTC,TRBV9,NA,19,TRBD2,TRBJ2-1
CSARGPGLAGGVRETQYF,TGCAGTGCTAGAGGACCGGGACTAGCGGGGGGTGTACGGGAGACCCAGTACTTC,TRBV20-1,NA,18,TRBD2,TRBJ2-5
CASSLAAAQETQYF,TGCGCCAGCAGCTTGGCGGCGGCGCAAGAGACCCAGTACTTC,TRBV5-1,many,14,NA,TRBJ2-5
CASSLSKTGRETQYF,TGTGCCAGCAGCTTATCAAAGACCGGCCGGGAGACCCAGTACTTC,TRBV7-9,many,15,NA,TRBJ2-5
CASGKAGGDTQYF,TGCGCCAGCGGAAAAGCGGGAGGAGATACGCAGTATTTT,TRBV5-1,many,13,TRBD2,TRBJ2-3
CASSETSGSSYGYTF,TGCGCCAGCAGTGAGACTAGCGGAAGCTCCTATGGCTACACCTTC,TRBV10-1,NA,15,NA,TRBJ1-2
CASGLSFDEQFF,TGTGCCAGCGGGCTTAGTTTCGATGAGCAGTTCTTC,TRBV2,NA,12,NA,TRBJ2-1
CASSLASWGDNSPLHF,TGTGCCAGCAGCTTAGCGTCATGGGGGGATAATTCACCCCTCCACTTT,TRBV11-1,NA,16,NA,TRBJ1-6
CSARAGTFGYTF,TGCAGTGCTAGAGCAGGGACATTCGGCTACACCTTC,TRBV20-1,NA,12,NA,TRBJ1-2
CASSPTRTHNGEQYF,TGTGCCAGCAGCCCTACCAGAACCCACAATGGCGAGCAGTACTTC,TRBV6-1,many,15,NA,TRBJ2-7
CATGRGGYNEQFF,TGTGCCACCGGGAGGGGAGGCTACAATGAGCAGTTCTTC,TRBV24-1,few,13,TRBD2,TRBJ2-1
CASSPRANTEAFF,TGTGCCAGCAGCCCCCGTGCGAACACTGAAGCTTTCTTT,TRBV6-5,many,13,NA,TRBJ1-1